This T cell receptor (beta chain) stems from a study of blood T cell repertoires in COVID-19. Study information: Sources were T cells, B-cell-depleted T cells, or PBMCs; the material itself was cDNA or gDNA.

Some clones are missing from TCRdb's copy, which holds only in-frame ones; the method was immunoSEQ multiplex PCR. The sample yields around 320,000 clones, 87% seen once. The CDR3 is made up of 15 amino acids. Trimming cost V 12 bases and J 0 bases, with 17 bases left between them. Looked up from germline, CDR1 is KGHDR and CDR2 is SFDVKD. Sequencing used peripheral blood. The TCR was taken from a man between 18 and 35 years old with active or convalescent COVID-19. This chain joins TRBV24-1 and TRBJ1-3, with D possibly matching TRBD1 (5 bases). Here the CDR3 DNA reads TGTGCCCCAACGGTTCGGGGGAACTCTGGAAACACCATATATTTT. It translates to CAPTVRGNSGNTIYF.